This T cell receptor beta chain was obtained from a study of shared clonotypes between healthy human individuals. Study results and caveats: Sharing across four donors was seen in 4.5% to 6.5% of naive CD4 clonotypes.

Division of CD4+ cells produced a CD45RA+ naive subset and a CD45RA-negative memory subset. A word on this clone: The antigen is not known.

Data came from immunoSEQ multiplex PCR; TCRdb stores just in-frame clones and leaves some out. Of about 1.5 million clones in the sample, about 96% are singletons; the top ten hold roughly 1.2%. V was clipped by 5 bases and J by 4 bases; unmatched bases: 8. Per the germline V gene, CDR1 is SGHNT and CDR2 is YYREEE (reference sequence). The CDR3 consists of 14 residues. The receptor was derived from a man aged 25-40 years in good health. The chain employs TRBV5-4 and TRBJ1-1, with TRBD1 matching 7 bases. The specimen sequenced was naive CD4+ T cells sorted from blood. Indicated subset: CD45RA+ positively selected. The CDR3 region is CASSGTGVVTEAFF. The CDR3 bases are TGTGCCAGCAGTGGCACAGGGGTTGTCACTGAAGCTTTCTTT.